Below are 15 T cell receptor beta chains sequenced from a single sample in a study of T cell responses to AZD1222 COVID-19 vaccine. Profiled with immunoSEQ multiplex PCR; TCRdb holds only in-frame clones, not every one. The table includes under 95,000 clones, roughly 88% detected once. Sequencing was performed on peripheral blood, taken 28 days after the second AZD1222 dose. These receptor sequences come from an adult who received the AZD1222 COVID-19 vaccine.

The table lists this clone with a count of one. The chain recombines TRBV19 with TRBJ1-1, with D maybe TRBD1 (5 bases). Germline loops: CDR1 LNHDA, CDR2 SQIVND (reference sequence). Trimming removed 4 bases at V and 0 bases at J, with 12 bases between. This CDR3 spans 15 amino acids. The CDR3 loop is CASSTRSGLNTEAFF. DNA of the CDR3: TGTGCCAGTAGTACCCGATCGGGACTGAACACTGAAGCTTTCTTT.

For the CDR3, the DNA is TGTGCCAGCAGTGCCGCGACTAGTAAAGAGACCCAGTACTTC. Residues: CASSAATSKETQYF. The chain has TRBV3-1 (or the pseudogene TRBV3-2) and TRBJ2-5; a weak D match, TRBD2 (6 bases). CDR1 is LGHDT and CDR2 is YNNKEL in the germline V gene (reference sequence). V was pared by 6 bases and J by 3 bases, with 14 bases between. The CDR3 runs to 14 residues.

V is TRBV6-5 and J is TRBJ2-7; the match to TRBD1 covers 8 bases. Germline lookup yields CDR1 MNHEY and CDR2 SVGAGI. V shed 2 bases, J shed 4 bases, and the junction held 7 bases outside the gene matches. This CDR3 comprises 15 residues. Written as DNA, the CDR3 is TGTGCCAGCAGTTACCAGGCGCAGGGGGCGTACGAGCAGTACTTC. Translating it yields CASSYQAQGAYEQYF.

The CDR3 DNA follows: TGTGCCAGCAGGTTTTCGTGGGGGTTGGGAGAGACCCAGTACTTC. This encodes CASRFSWGLGETQYF. The V call is TRBV5-6, the J call TRBJ2-5; D might be TRBD1 or TRBD2, each matching 5 bases. In germline, CDR1 is SGHDT, CDR2 YYEEEE. Between the trimmed V and J ends, which lost 5 bases and 4 bases, there was a span of 18 bases. The CDR3 has 15 residues.

The CDR3 coding sequence is TGTGCCAGCTTCGAAGGGCCCTGGGGCACTGAAGCTTTCTTT. Amino acid sequence: CASFEGPWGTEAFF. V gene TRBV6-5 combines with J gene TRBJ1-1; no definite D call. Trimming pared 8 bases from V and 4 bases from J, leaving 17 bases between. Germline loops: CDR1 MNHEY, CDR2 SVGAGI. This CDR3 has 14 amino acids.

This rearrangement joins TRBV2 to TRBJ2-7; D remains ambiguous. The CDR3 has 13 amino acids. V lost 7 bases and J 1 base, leaving 11 bases between the germline ends. The germline V gene has CDR1 SNHLY and CDR2 FYNNEI. This CDR3 is CASNPVGSYEQYF. In DNA, the CDR3 is TGTGCCAGCAACCCCGTAGGATCCTACGAGCAGTACTTC.

This rearrangement joins TRBV9 to TRBJ1-3, with a tentative D call TRBD1 (5 bases). The length of the CDR3 is 14 residues. CDR1 is SGDLS and CDR2 is YYNGEE in the germline V gene. The V gene lost 7 bases and the J gene lost 4 bases, with 15 bases spanning the gap. CDR3 sequence (DNA): TGTGCCAGCTCCCCCAGGGAATCCGGAAACACCATATATTTT. Its translation is CASSPRESGNTIYF. The whole variable domain, filled in from reference TRBV9 and TRBJ1-3, reads DSGVTQTPKHLITATGQRVTLRCSPRSGDLSVYWYQQSLDQGLQFLIQYYNGEERAKGNILERFSAQQFPDLHSELNLSSLELGDSALYFCASSPRESGNTIYFGEGSWLTVV.

The V and J genes are TRBV3-1 (or the pseudogene TRBV3-2) and TRBJ1-1, with TRBD1 as a possible D gene (5 bases). V was shortened by 3 bases and J by 1 base, with 24 bases between the two germline ends. The CDR3 runs 19 residues. CDR1 is LGHDT and CDR2 is YNNKEL in the germline V gene (reference sequence). This chain's CDR3 is CASSHRERGRGPWNTEAFF. The DNA for the CDR3 is TGTGCCAGCAGCCACCGCGAGCGGGGTAGGGGACCATGGAACACTGAAGCTTTCTTT.

V is TRBV2 and J is TRBJ2-2, with 7 bases aligning to TRBD2. The J segment lost 8 bases and the V segment lost 7 bases, leaving 16 bases of the junction unmatched. Germline V gene lookup returns CDR1 SNHLY and CDR2 FYNNEI. There are 16 residues in the CDR3. The CDR3 loop is CASKEGLAASWGELFF. The CDR3 DNA sequence: TGTGCCAGCAAAGAAGGGCTAGCGGCCTCCTGGGGGGAGCTGTTTTTT.

The chain has TRBV30 and TRBJ1-2; 8 bases line up with TRBD1. This CDR3 has 15 residues. J was trimmed by 4 bases and V by 3 bases; bases with no gene match: 10. The germline V gene has CDR1 GTSNPN and CDR2 SVGIG (reference sequence). CDR3 DNA: TGTGCCTGGAGCCTACAGGGGGGTTCCTTCTATGGCTACACCTTC. It specifies CAWSLQGGSFYGYTF. Variable domain in full (rest from reference TRBV30 and TRBJ1-2): SQTIHQWPATLVQPVGSPLSLECTVEGTSNPNLYWYRQAAGRGLQLLFYSVGIGQISSEVPQNLSASRPQDRQFILSSKKLLLSDSGFYLCAWSLQGGSFYGYTFGSGTRLTVV.

V and J are TRBV24-1 and TRBJ1-4, with 11 bases matching TRBD1. The V and J ends lost 3 bases and 14 bases, in that order; junction bases with no gene match: 4. The germline V gene encodes CDR1 KGHDR and CDR2 SFDVKD. The CDR3 covers 13 residues. The CDR3 sequence: CATSDGQGASLFF. The CDR3 nucleotides are TGTGCCACCAGTGATGGACAGGGGGCGAGTCTGTTTTTT.

The chain recombines TRBV3-1 (or the pseudogene TRBV3-2) with TRBJ2-5; 11 bases match TRBD2. The CDR3 length is 16 residues. CDR1 LGHDT and CDR2 YNNKEL come from the germline V gene (reference sequence). V lost 5 bases and J lost 5; bases outside the gene matches: 10. CDR3 in DNA: TGTGCCAGCAGCGGGACTAGCGGCCCAGGGGGGGAGACCCAGTACTTC. Translated: CASSGTSGPGGETQYF.

The chain couples TRBV9 to TRBJ1-2; D is unresolved. CDR1 is SGDLS, CDR2 YYNGEE, per germline. V lost 0 bases and J lost 2, with 11 bases in between. The CDR3 consists of 15 residues. For the CDR3, the DNA is TGTGCCAGCAGCGTAGAGGAGGAAAAAAACTATGGCTACACCTTC. This codes for CASSVEEEKNYGYTF. Supplemented by reference TRBV9 and TRBJ1-2, the full variable domain reads DSGVTQTPKHLITATGQRVTLRCSPRSGDLSVYWYQQSLDQGLQFLIQYYNGEERAKGNILERFSAQQFPDLHSELNLSSLELGDSALYFCASSVEEEKNYGYTFGSGTRLTVV.

This clone was picked up a small number of times. The V gene is TRBV9, the J gene TRBJ1-5; TRBD1 agrees at 7 bases. Germline CDR1 and CDR2: SGDLS and YYNGEE. V lost 3 bases to trimming and J lost 5 bases; unmatched junction nucleotides: 5. CDR3 length equals 14 residues. This CDR3 is CASSAGQIDQPQHF. CDR3 DNA: TGTGCCAGCAGCGCGGGACAGATCGATCAGCCCCAGCATTTT.

The rearrangement joins TRBV18 to TRBJ2-5; TRBD2 is a possible D gene (6 bases). Germline loops: CDR1 KGHSH, CDR2 LQKENI. The CDR3 contains 14 residues. V lost 2 bases and J lost 0, with 7 bases in between. The CDR3 bases are TGTGCCAGCTCACCAGGCGGGAACCAAGAGACCCAGTACTTC. It codes for CASSPGGNQETQYF.